These 19 T cell receptor beta chains came from one sample sequenced in a study of CD8+ T cells in alopecia areata. Investigators isolated RNA and reverse transcribed it into cDNA to act as the sequencing template. Only in-frame clones appear in the TCRdb table, and some are missing; sequencing was by immunoSEQ multiplex PCR. The table includes 110,000 or so clones, roughly two thirds detected once. The sequencing input was CD4+ T cells sorted from blood. These receptors came from a human donor in good health.

A few counts support this clone. The rearrangement uses TRBV6-6 and TRBJ1-1; D may be TRBD1 (6 bases). Germline V gives CDR1 MNHNY, CDR2 SVGAGI (reference sequence). V was shortened by 2 bases and J by 4 bases, with 14 bases between the two germline ends. This CDR3 comprises 15 residues. The CDR3 DNA reads as TGTGCCAGCAGTTACCGCAACGGGGGCGGCACTGAAGCTTTCTTT. Protein sequence: CASSYRNGGGTEAFF.

This chain uses TRBV6-6 with TRBJ1-1; 10 bases map to TRBD1. Germline CDR1 MNHNY, CDR2 SVGAGI (reference sequence). The junction had 4 bases not matched to a gene; V was cut back by 5 bases and J by 4 bases. The CDR3 length is 14 residues. The CDR3 nucleotides read TGTGCCAGCAGTCCGTGGACAGGGGGCACTGAAGCTTTCTTT. This codes for CASSPWTGGTEAFF.

The V call is TRBV6-5, the J call TRBJ2-7, with D hard to call. V lost 5 bases, J lost 2 bases, and 10 bases lay in between. Germline loops: CDR1 MNHEY, CDR2 SVGAGI. CDR3 length equals 13 residues. Here the CDR3 DNA reads TGTGCCAGCAGTGTGGAAAAGGCCTACGAGCAGTACTTC. Translated, it gives CASSVEKAYEQYF.

This sequence joins TRBV30 and TRBJ1-5; 9 nucleotides align to TRBD1. CDR1 GTSNPN and CDR2 SVGIG come from the germline V gene (reference sequence). CDR3 size: 15 residues. With V trimmed by 0 bases and J by 8 bases, 8 bases remained unmatched. CDR3 DNA sequence: TGTGCCTGGAGTGTCGGGACAGGGCTGGGAGAGCCCCAGCATTTT. Its protein is CAWSVGTGLGEPQHF.

This chain uses TRBV5-4 with TRBJ1-6, with 7 bases matching TRBD1. Losses at the gene ends were 3 bases for V and 9 bases for J; bases not matched to a gene: 6. Germline V gene data show CDR1 as SGHNT and CDR2 as YYREEE (reference sequence). CDR3 length: 14 amino acids. CDR3: CASSSRQGGSPLHF. The CDR3 bases are TGTGCCAGCAGCTCCCGACAGGGAGGTTCACCCCTCCACTTT.

This rearrangement joins TRBV7-2 to TRBJ2-5, with D unclear. V was shortened by 2 bases and J by 2 bases, with 15 bases between the two germline ends. CDR1 is SGHTA, CDR2 FQGNSA, per germline. CDR3 length: 16 amino acids. CDR3 nucleotides: TGTGCCAGCAGCTTATATGCAAACACCGGACAAGAGACCCAGTACTTC. It encodes CASSLYANTGQETQYF.

This clone has a handful of counts. The chain employs TRBV2 and TRBJ2-1; D is perhaps TRBD2 (6 bases). CDR1 is SNHLY, CDR2 FYNNEI, per germline. V lost 2 bases, J lost 6 bases, and 14 bases lay in between. The CDR3 spans 15 residues. The CDR3 DNA reads TGTGCCAGCAGTGAACGAACGGGGGAAGGCAATGAGCAGTTCTTC. Amino acid sequence: CASSERTGEGNEQFF.

V usage is TRBV15 and J usage is TRBJ2-2, with 8 nucleotides matching TRBD1. The length of the CDR3 is 17 residues. J lost 9 bases, V lost 1 base, and 13 bases had no gene match. Germline CDR1 reads LNHNV; CDR2 reads YYDKDF (reference sequence). The CDR3 DNA follows: TGTGCCACCAGCAGAGGGGACAGGACGCCGGTTGGTAGGGAGCTGTTTTTT. Amino acid sequence: CATSRGDRTPVGRELFF.

This chain links TRBV29-1 with TRBJ1-2; 9 positions match TRBD1. J lost 2 bases, V lost 4 bases, and 2 bases had no gene match. There are 13 residues in the CDR3. CDR1 and CDR2 from the germline V gene are SQVTM and ANQGSEA. CDR3 in DNA: TGCAGCGTTGGACAGGGGGAAAACTATGGCTACACCTTC. This sequence encodes CSVGQGENYGYTF.

The CDR3 DNA reads as TGTGCCAGCAGCTTAAGACAGGGCGCTGGCTACACCTTC. Encoded protein: CASSLRQGAGYTF. The chain carries TRBV7-3 and TRBJ1-2, with 7 positions matching TRBD1. CDR3 length equals 13 residues. Losses at the gene ends were 1 base for V and 7 bases for J; bases not matched to a gene: 3. Per germline, CDR1 SGHTA and CDR2 FQGTGA.

This clone was picked up a small number of times. The chain has TRBV6-5 and TRBJ2-5; D may match TRBD1 or TRBD2 (5 bases each). Trimming removed 7 bases at V and 5 bases at J, with 17 bases between. Germline-derived CDR1 and CDR2 are MNHEY and SVGAGI. This CDR3 is built from 14 residues. The CDR3 loop reads CASNSAGALETQYF. CDR3 DNA sequence: TGTGCCAGCAATAGTGCCGGGGCCCTGGAGACCCAGTACTTC.

This clone was recorded a few times. CDR3 in amino acids: CSVAPDQETQYF. The CDR3 DNA follows: TGCAGCGTTGCCCCAGATCAAGAGACCCAGTACTTC. The chain combines TRBV29-1 with TRBJ2-5, with unresolved D. The CDR3 runs to 12 residues. Germline loops: CDR1 SQVTM, CDR2 ANQGSEA. V was clipped by 4 bases and J by 2 bases, with 8 bases between them.

This clone was observed once. The chain links TRBV30 to TRBJ1-6; tentative D call: TRBD1 (5 bases). This CDR3 region has 12 residues. Trimming left V 0 bases short and J 8 bases short, with 5 bases between. Germline-derived CDR1 and CDR2 are GTSNPN and SVGIG (reference sequence). This chain's CDR3 is CAWSVRDSPLHF. For the CDR3, the DNA is TGTGCCTGGAGTGTCAGGGATTCACCCCTCCACTTT.

The rearrangement joins TRBV5-1 to TRBJ2-3; the D gene is possibly TRBD2 (5 bases). The germline CDR1 and CDR2 sequences are SGHRS and YFSETQ. The CDR3 runs to 15 residues. V lost 3 bases and J lost 5, with 16 bases in between. In DNA form, the CDR3 reads TGCGCCAGCAGCTCTGCCGGGGTAGAAGTAGATACGCAGTATTTT. Translated: CASSSAGVEVDTQYF.

The gene calls are TRBV5-6 and TRBJ1-2; no clear D gene. The CDR3 has 12 amino acids. Trimming removed 1 base from V and 7 bases from J, with 8 bases in between. Germline CDR1 SGHDT, CDR2 YYEEEE. The CDR3 region is CASSLIASGYTF. The CDR3 bases are TGTGCCAGCAGCTTGATCGCAAGTGGCTACACCTTC.

In this sample, this clone turned up a few times. The chain couples TRBV6-5 to TRBJ2-3; TRBD1 or TRBD2 may be the D gene (5 bases each). This CDR3 contains 12 residues. Germline V CDR1 and CDR2: MNHEY, SVGAGI. V shed 4 bases and J shed 8 bases, with 10 bases lying between them. In nucleotides, the CDR3 is TGTGCCAGCAGTTTTCGGGACGGTACGCAGTATTTT. Protein: CASSFRDGTQYF.

V and J are TRBV29-1 and TRBJ1-1, with D maybe TRBD1 (5 bases). The CDR3 is 12 amino acids. Germline V gene data show CDR1 as SQVTM and CDR2 as ANQGSEA. Trimming pared 5 bases from V and 5 bases from J, leaving 12 bases between. CDR3 amino acids: CSVTRGRTEAFF. Here the CDR3 DNA reads TGCAGCGTTACTCGGGGGAGGACTGAAGCTTTCTTT. The variable domain in full, completed from reference TRBV29-1 and TRBJ1-1, reads SAVISQKPSRDICQRGTSLTIQCQVDSQVTMMFWYRQQPGQSLTLIATANQGSEATYESGFVIDKFPISRPNLTFSTLTVSNMSPEDSSIYLCSVTRGRTEAFFGQGTRLTVV.

The chain carries TRBV4-1 and TRBJ2-1; TRBD2 matches at 15 bases. The V segment lost 1 base and the J segment 2 bases; nucleotides outside the gene matches: 3. CDR3 size: 18 residues. Germline assignment: CDR1 MGHRA and CDR2 YSYEKL. The CDR3 region has the DNA TGCGCCAGCAGCCAAGCCGGGACTAGCGGGGGGACCTACAATGAGCAGTTCTTC. Protein: CASSQAGTSGGTYNEQFF.

V usage is TRBV29-1 and J usage is TRBJ1-1; D is uncertain. Germline V gives CDR1 SQVTM, CDR2 ANQGSEA. CDR3 length: 11 amino acids. Trimming took off 4 bases at V and 6 bases at J, with 9 bases between the two ends. DNA of the CDR3: TGCAGCGTTGTTCGAGAGGCTGAAGCTTTCTTT. Encoded protein: CSVVREAEAFF.